This entry lists 20 T cell receptor beta chains sequenced from one sample in a study of blood T cell repertoires in COVID-19. The assay was immunoSEQ multiplex PCR, and TCRdb's table has in-frame clones only and misses some. This sample yields some 370,000 clones, of which 90% are seen a single time; 6.5% belongs to the top ten. The sequencing sample was made of peripheral blood. The receptors originated from a man between 18 and 29 years old with active or convalescent COVID-19.

The gene calls are TRBV4-3 and TRBJ1-4; unclear D gene. The germline CDR1 and CDR2 sequences are LGHNA and YSLEER. The CDR3 consists of 18 residues. Trimming left V 0 bases short and J 3 bases short, with 17 bases between. The CDR3 sequence is CASSQDLGLDIANEKLFF. The CDR3 DNA sequence: TGCGCCAGCAGCCAAGATCTCGGACTCGACATAGCTAATGAAAAACTGTTTTTT.

Points on this clone: The sample contains more than one DNA sequence encoding this CDR3. This sequence joins TRBV6-5 and TRBJ1-1; weak D call: TRBD1 (5 bases). The ends were cut back, 2 bases at V and 8 bases at J, with 12 bases in the middle. Germline values: CDR1 MNHEY, CDR2 SVGAGI. This CDR3 region has 13 residues. The CDR3 region is CASSYRAGREAFF. The CDR3 DNA is TGTGCCAGCAGTTACCGGGCAGGGCGGGAAGCTTTCTTT.

The rearrangement joins TRBV4-2 to TRBJ1-6; 9 bases agree with TRBD1. CDR3 length: 15 residues. J gave up 8 bases and V 2 bases, and 4 bases lay outside the gene matches. CDR1 is LGHNA and CDR2 is YNFKEQ in the germline V gene. The CDR3 reads CASSQNGQGYSPLHF. The CDR3 DNA follows: TGTGCCAGCAGCCAAAATGGACAGGGGTATTCACCCCTCCACTTT.

This clone was seen a single time. The gene calls are TRBV7-6 and TRBJ1-1; the match to TRBD1 covers 7 bases. The CDR3 sequence is 15 residues long. Germline CDR1 and CDR2: SGHVS and FNYEAQ. J lost 0 bases, V lost 2 bases, and 3 bases had no gene match. This CDR3 is CASSLWTGMNTEAFF. The DNA of the CDR3 is TGTGCCAGCAGCTTATGGACAGGCATGAACACTGAAGCTTTCTTT. Full variable domain (outside the CDR3, taken from reference TRBV7-6 and TRBJ1-1): GAGVSQSPRYKVTKRGQDVALRCDPISGHVSLYWYRQALGQGPEFLTYFNYEAQQDKSGLPNDRFSAERPEGSISTLTIQRTEQRDSAMYRCASSLWTGMNTEAFFGQGTRLTVV.

The chain recombines TRBV19 with TRBJ2-3; TRBD2 matches at 13 bases. The J segment lost 2 bases and the V segment lost 8 bases, leaving 10 bases of the junction unmatched. The CDR3 spans 17 residues. The germline gives CDR1 LNHDA, CDR2 SQIVND (reference sequence). The CDR3 DNA reads as TGTGCCAGTGGGAGGACTAGCGGGGGCCTACTCACAGATACGCAGTATTTT. Its protein product is CASGRTSGGLLTDTQYF.

This sequence joins TRBV7-3 and TRBJ2-5; the D gene is possibly TRBD2 (5 bases). Germline CDR1 is SGHTA and CDR2 is FQGTGA. Trimming took 1 base from V and 0 from J, leaving 12 bases between them. The CDR3 has 16 residues. As DNA, the CDR3 is TGTGCCAGCAGCTTAATGGGCGGGCACGACCAAGAGACCCAGTACTTC. This codes for CASSLMGGHDQETQYF.

The genes are TRBV28 and TRBJ1-2; D gene ambiguous. V was clipped by 3 bases and J by 2 bases, with 16 bases between them. Germline V gene data show CDR1 as MDHEN and CDR2 as SYDVKM. The CDR3 sequence is 16 residues long. CDR3 sequence reads: CASSFLGRVLNYGYTF. DNA for the CDR3: TGTGCCAGCAGTTTCCTGGGGAGGGTCCTAAACTATGGCTACACCTTC.

The gene calls are TRBV9 and TRBJ2-1; 8 nucleotides align to TRBD1. Germline lookup yields CDR1 SGDLS and CDR2 YYNGEE. CDR3 size: 15 residues. Trimming at V came to 3 bases and at J to 6 bases, leaving 8 bases not matched to a gene. Here the CDR3 DNA reads TGTGCCAGCAGCGATAGGACAGGGACCACCAATGAGCAGTTCTTC. Encoded protein: CASSDRTGTTNEQFF.

This clone was observed once. The CDR3 loop reads CASSSGQGTDTQYF. The CDR3 DNA reads as TGTGCCAGCAGTTCGGGACAGGGCACAGATACGCAGTATTTT. The rearrangement joins TRBV28 to TRBJ2-3; the match to TRBD1 covers 8 bases. The CDR3 extends over 14 amino acids. The germline CDR1 and CDR2 sequences are MDHEN and SYDVKM. V was clipped by 4 bases and J by 1 base; unmatched bases: 1.

V usage is TRBV4-1 and J usage is TRBJ1-4, with D perhaps matching TRBD1 (5 bases). V was clipped by 4 bases and J by 5 bases, with 14 bases between them. The CDR3 is made up of 15 amino acids. CDR1 is MGHRA, CDR2 YSYEKL, per germline. This chain's CDR3 is CASSLSTVTNEKLFF. CDR3 nucleotide sequence: TGCGCCAGCAGCCTATCGACAGTCACCAATGAAAAACTGTTTTTT.

This clone showed up just once. CDR3 DNA: TGCGCCAGCAGCCAAGATTGGAGATCTAGCAATCAGCCCCAGCATTTT. Translating it yields CASSQDWRSSNQPQHF. The chain uses TRBV4-3 and TRBJ1-5; no clear D gene. V lost 0 bases to trimming and J lost 0 bases, with 9 bases between them. Germline V gives CDR1 LGHNA, CDR2 YSLEER. This CDR3 contains 16 residues.

The CDR3 DNA reads TGCAGTGCTAGTTCAGGGCGCACGTACGAGCAGTACTTC. This sequence encodes CSASSGRTYEQYF. V usage is TRBV20-1 and J usage is TRBJ2-7; perhaps TRBD1 as D (5 bases). There are 13 residues in the CDR3. Per germline, CDR1 DFQATT and CDR2 SNEGSKA (reference sequence). Between the trimmed V and J ends, which lost 3 bases and 4 bases, there was a span of 13 bases.

The sample holds a few counts of this clone. The chain has TRBV11-3 and TRBJ1-2; weak D call: TRBD1 (6 bases). The V end lost 5 bases, the J end lost 1 base, and 17 bases lay between the germline ends. The CDR3 sequence is 16 residues long. The germline gives CDR1 SGHNT, CDR2 YENEEA. The CDR3 coding sequence is TGTGCCAGCAGCGCAGAGGGCAGGGGTGGTAACTATGGCTACACCTTC. Translating it yields CASSAEGRGGNYGYTF. Supplemented by reference TRBV11-3 and TRBJ1-2, the full variable domain reads EAGVVQSPRYKIIEKKQPVAFWCNPISGHNTLYWYLQNLGQGPELLIRYENEEAVDDSQLPKDRFSAERLKGVDSTLKIQPAELGDSAVYLCASSAEGRGGNYGYTFGSGTRLTVV.

The rearrangement uses TRBV10-3 and TRBJ1-5, with 9 bases that match TRBD1. V was pared by 3 bases and J by 6 bases, with 6 bases of the junction left unmatched. In germline, CDR1 is ENHRY, CDR2 SYGVKD. The CDR3 loop spans 15 amino acids. The CDR3 DNA is TGTGCCATCAGTGAAGGGACAGGGAAGGGTCAGCCCCAGCATTTT. Residues: CAISEGTGKGQPQHF.

V usage is TRBV29-1 and J usage is TRBJ2-7; 11 positions match TRBD1. The CDR3 extends over 11 amino acids. Germline CDR1 and CDR2: SQVTM and ANQGSEA. The V gene end was trimmed by 6 bases and the J gene end by 6 bases; junction bases not matched to a gene: 1. The CDR3, as DNA: TGCAGCGTGGGGACAGGGGGCGAGCAGTACTTC. As protein: CSVGTGGEQYF.

The chain carries TRBV19 and TRBJ1-4; D not resolved. This CDR3 has 15 residues. The V gene lost 3 bases and the J gene lost 4 bases, with 12 bases spanning the gap. Germline CDR1 and CDR2: LNHDA and SQIVND (reference sequence). The CDR3 here is CASSISGKDNEKLFF. The CDR3 DNA reads as TGTGCCAGTAGTATTAGCGGGAAAGATAATGAAAAACTGTTTTTT.

This clone was counted between two and nine times. Its ends do not fully match the called genes, so a read error is possible. V gene TRBV7-9 combines with J gene TRBJ2-1; 7 bases align to TRBD2. This CDR3 comprises 14 residues. Germline V gene lookup returns CDR1 SEHNR and CDR2 FQNEAQ (reference sequence). CDR3 residues: CASTLPAGVNEQFF. The DNA of the CDR3 is TGTGCCAGCACCTTACCGGCGGGAGTAAATGAGCAGTTCTTC.

This chain uses TRBV6-2 or TRBV6-3 with TRBJ2-1; TRBD2 matches 14 bases. V lost 5 bases and J lost 7; bases outside the gene matches: 10. Germline V gene data show CDR1 as MNHEY and CDR2 as SVGEGT. The CDR3 runs 17 residues. The CDR3 is CASSPGTSGGAWNEQFF. DNA of the CDR3: TGTGCCAGCAGTCCGGGGACTAGCGGGGGCGCTTGGAATGAGCAGTTCTTC.

This rearrangement joins TRBV20-1 to TRBJ1-6, with a possible D match to TRBD1 (6 bases). Per germline, CDR1 DFQATT and CDR2 SNEGSKA (reference sequence). V gave up 3 bases and J gave up 10 bases, with 10 bases separating them. The CDR3 covers 12 residues. The CDR3 spells CSASAGVSPLHF. In DNA form, the CDR3 reads TGCAGTGCTAGTGCAGGGGTGTCACCCCTCCACTTT.

This clone was seen a handful of times. The chain recombines TRBV24-1 with TRBJ2-7; possible D gene TRBD1, 6 bases. The CDR3 is 16 amino acids. Between the trimmed V and J ends, which lost 3 bases and 1 base, there was a span of 15 bases. The germline gives CDR1 KGHDR, CDR2 SFDVKD. CDR3 protein: CATSDASTGRSYEQYF. The CDR3 DNA follows: TGTGCCACCAGTGATGCGTCGACAGGACGATCCTACGAGCAGTACTTC.